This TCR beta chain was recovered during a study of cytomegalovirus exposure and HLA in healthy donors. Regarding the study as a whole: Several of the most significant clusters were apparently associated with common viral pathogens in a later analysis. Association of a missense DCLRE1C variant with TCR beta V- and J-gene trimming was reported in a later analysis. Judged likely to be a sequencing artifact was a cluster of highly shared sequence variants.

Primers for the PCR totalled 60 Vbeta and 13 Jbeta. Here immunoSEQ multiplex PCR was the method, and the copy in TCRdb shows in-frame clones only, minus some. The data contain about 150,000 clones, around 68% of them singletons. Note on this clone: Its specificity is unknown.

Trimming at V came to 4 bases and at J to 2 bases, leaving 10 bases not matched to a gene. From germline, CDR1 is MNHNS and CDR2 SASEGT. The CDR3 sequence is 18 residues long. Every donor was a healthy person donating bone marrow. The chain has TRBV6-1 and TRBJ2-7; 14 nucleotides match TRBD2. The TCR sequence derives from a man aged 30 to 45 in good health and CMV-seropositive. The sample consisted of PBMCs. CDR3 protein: CASSGQEGTSGSPYEQYF. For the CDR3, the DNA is TGTGCCAGCAGTGGCCAGGAAGGGACTAGCGGGAGTCCCTACGAGCAGTACTTC.